Presented here are 25 T cell receptor beta chains from one specimen sequenced in a study of cytomegalovirus exposure and HLA in healthy donors. Sequencing used immunoSEQ multiplex PCR; TCRdb keeps in-frame clones, though not all of them. The sample lists 100,000 to 150,000 clones; 80% to 90% were seen once. Sequencing was performed on PBMCs. These receptors were collected from a woman younger than 30 in good health and CMV-seronegative.

V gene TRBV10-2 combines with J gene TRBJ1-1; a possible D gene is TRBD1 (5 bases). Germline V gene lookup returns CDR1 WSHSY and CDR2 SAAADI. The CDR3 spans 16 residues. V was cut by 4 bases and J by 1 base, with 16 bases left in between. CDR3 nucleotides: TGCGCCAGCAGTGCACGGTGGCAGGGTGGGAACACTGAAGCTTTCTTT. This gives the protein CASSARWQGGNTEAFF.

The chain recombines TRBV6-1 with TRBJ1-5; TRBD1 matches at 7 bases. This CDR3 spans 12 amino acids. The trim removed 6 bases at V and 4 bases at J, leaving 0 bases unmatched. From germline, CDR1 is MNHNS and CDR2 SASEGT. The CDR3 DNA is TGTGCCAGCAGACAGGGGAATCAGCCCCAGCATTTT. Its translation: CASRQGNQPQHF.

This clone was counted only a few times. The chain links TRBV6-6 to TRBJ1-3; D is uncertain. The CDR3 is made up of 12 amino acids. In germline, CDR1 is MNHNY, CDR2 SVGAGI (reference sequence). The V end lost 6 bases, the J end lost 1 base, and 4 bases lay between the germline ends. The DNA of the CDR3 is TGTGCCAGCAGCAAATCTGGAAACACCATATATTTT. It encodes CASSKSGNTIYF.

The genes are TRBV5-8 and TRBJ2-4, with 7 positions matching TRBD1. Germline values: CDR1 SGHTS, CDR2 YDEGEE. J gave up 7 bases and V 4 bases, and 8 bases lay outside the gene matches. The length of the CDR3 is 14 residues. The CDR3: CASSPTTGWNIQYF. DNA for the CDR3: TGTGCCAGCAGCCCTACGACAGGGTGGAACATTCAGTACTTC. The variable domain in full, with the rest retrieved from reference TRBV5-8 and TRBJ2-4, is EAGVTQSPTHLIKTRGQQATLRCSPISGHTSVYWYQQALGLGLQFLLWYDEGEERNRGNFPPRFSGRQFPNYSSELNVNALELEDSALYLCASSPTTGWNIQYFGAGTRLSVL.

This clone was recorded once. The chain joins TRBV6-1 to TRBJ1-1, with D possibly TRBD1 on 5 matching bases. CDR1 is MNHNS, CDR2 SASEGT, per germline. V was pared by 3 bases and J by 5 bases, with 7 bases between. This CDR3 has 12 residues. CDR3: CASSEGGTEAFF. DNA of the CDR3: TGTGCCAGCAGTGAGGGGGGAACTGAAGCTTTCTTT.

This chain uses TRBV5-1 with TRBJ2-2, with unresolved D. The CDR3 sequence is 13 residues long. The germline V and J ends were trimmed by 6 bases and 4 bases, with 10 bases remaining between them. CDR1 is SGHRS, CDR2 YFSETQ, per germline. The CDR3 reads CASKMAATGELFF. The CDR3 DNA sequence: TGCGCCAGCAAAATGGCCGCCACCGGGGAGCTGTTTTTT.

The V and J genes are TRBV11-2 and TRBJ2-7; 10 bases agree with TRBD2. The CDR3 is 15 residues long. Germline V gene sequence: CDR1 SGHAT, CDR2 FQNNGV. The V gene end was trimmed by 5 bases and the J gene end by 2 bases; junction bases not matched to a gene: 6. The CDR3 DNA reads TGTGCCAGCAGCCTACTAGCGGGGAAACCCTACGAGCAGTACTTC. Translating gives CASSLLAGKPYEQYF.

This chain links TRBV5-4 with TRBJ2-7; tentative D call: TRBD2 (7 bases). Germline CDR1 and CDR2: SGHNT and YYREEE (reference sequence). The CDR3 extends over 13 amino acids. Trimming took off 1 base at V and 6 bases at J, with 11 bases between the two ends. The CDR3 DNA reads TGTGCCAGCAGCTTGATCGGGGGGCGCGAGCAGTACTTC. As protein: CASSLIGGREQYF.

The rearrangement joins TRBV6-6 to TRBJ1-6, with D possibly matching TRBD1 (5 bases). This CDR3 spans 15 amino acids. Germline V gene data show CDR1 as MNHNY and CDR2 as SVGAGI (reference sequence). The ends were cut back, 6 bases at V and 5 bases at J, with 14 bases in the middle. CDR3 protein: CASRNQGGDNSPLHF. As DNA, the CDR3 is TGTGCCAGCAGGAATCAGGGTGGGGATAATTCACCCCTCCACTTT.

The chain links TRBV5-6 to TRBJ2-7; D remains unclear. Germline lookup yields CDR1 SGHDT and CDR2 YYEEEE. Trimming took off 5 bases at V and 4 bases at J, with 16 bases between the two ends. The CDR3 covers 14 residues. The CDR3 DNA reads TGTGCCAGCAGAAGTTTTACACAGATATACGAGCAGTACTTC. Its translation is CASRSFTQIYEQYF.

The chain combines TRBV7-2 with TRBJ2-5; D possibly corresponds to TRBD2 (5 bases). The ends were cut back, 6 bases at V and 5 bases at J, with 19 bases in the middle. Germline CDR1 is SGHTA and CDR2 is FQGNSA. The CDR3 is 15 amino acids. The CDR3 sequence is CASSSSGQTAETQYF. The CDR3 DNA reads TGTGCCAGCAGTTCCAGCGGTCAGACCGCGGAGACCCAGTACTTC.

The V call is TRBV19, the J call TRBJ1-3; tentatively, D is TRBD1 (5 bases). Trimming left V 2 bases short and J 1 base short, with 6 bases between. The CDR3 covers 14 residues. In germline, CDR1 is LNHDA, CDR2 SQIVND (reference sequence). The CDR3: CASSISGSGNTIYF. DNA for the CDR3: TGTGCCAGTAGTATATCAGGGTCTGGAAACACCATATATTTT.

The rearrangement links TRBV5-1 to TRBJ2-1, with 16 bases identical to TRBD2. There are 20 residues in the CDR3. Germline lookup yields CDR1 SGHRS and CDR2 YFSETQ. The trim removed 3 bases at V and 2 bases at J, leaving 11 bases unmatched. The DNA for the CDR3 is TGCGCCAGCAGCTCCGATCCGGGACTAGCGGGGGGGACCACCTACAATGAGCAGTTCTTC. Translated, it gives CASSSDPGLAGGTTYNEQFF.

As concerns this clone: Its ends do not fully match the called genes, so a read error is possible. The V gene is TRBV2, the J gene TRBJ1-1; D gene uncertain. CDR1 and CDR2 from the germline V gene are SNHLY and FYNNEI. The CDR3 length is 14 residues. The CDR3 sequence is CASREGHLNTEAFF. In DNA form, the CDR3 reads TGTGCCAGCAGGGAAGGGCATCTGAACACTGAAGCTTTCTTT.

The chain has TRBV2 and TRBJ1-2, with D uncertain. This CDR3 has 13 residues. The V gene's germline CDR1 is SNHLY and CDR2 FYNNEI. The germline V and J ends were trimmed by 5 bases and 6 bases, with 13 bases remaining between them. Written as DNA, the CDR3 is TGTGCCAGCAGTCTCCGGATCAGCGATGGCTACACCTTC. This translates into CASSLRISDGYTF.

The CDR3 DNA follows: TGTGCCATCAGTGCCGAACTAGCGGGGGGCCGTGCTGAGCAGTTCTTC. Protein sequence: CAISAELAGGRAEQFF. The V call is TRBV10-3, the J call TRBJ2-1; 12 bases line up with TRBD2. Looked up from germline, CDR1 is ENHRY and CDR2 is SYGVKD. The CDR3 runs 16 residues. With V trimmed by 4 bases and J by 9 bases, 10 bases remained unmatched.

V is TRBV6-5 and J is TRBJ1-1, with TRBD1 matching 12 bases. Germline V lookup: CDR1 MNHEY, CDR2 SVGAGI. The CDR3 contains 14 residues. J gave up 11 bases and V 6 bases, and 10 bases lay outside the gene matches. The CDR3 region is CASSPGTGGVGAFF. For the CDR3, the DNA is TGTGCCAGCAGCCCCGGGACAGGGGGCGTGGGGGCTTTCTTT.

The genes are TRBV2 and TRBJ1-2; 7 nucleotides agree with TRBD1. V lost 8 bases and J lost 8; bases outside the gene matches: 5. CDR3 length: 11 residues. Germline CDR1 is SNHLY and CDR2 is FYNNEI. This CDR3 is CASRQGIGYTF. CDR3 DNA: TGTGCCAGCCGACAGGGCATCGGCTACACCTTC. Full variable domain (outside the CDR3, taken from reference TRBV2 and TRBJ1-2): EPEVTQTPSHQVTQMGQEVILRCVPISNHLYFYWYRQILGQKVEFLVSFYNNEISEKSEIFDDQFSVERPDGSNFTLKIRSTKLEDSAMYFCASRQGIGYTFGSGTRLTVV.

The chain carries TRBV6-5 and TRBJ1-2; D gene uncertain. The germline V and J ends were trimmed by 3 bases and 2 bases, with 10 bases remaining between them. CDR3 length: 14 amino acids. Germline assignment: CDR1 MNHEY and CDR2 SVGAGI. The DNA for the CDR3 is TGTGCCAGCAGTTATCGTCCGAGGAACTATGGCTACACCTTC. It is translated as CASSYRPRNYGYTF.

In this sample, this clone turned up once. V usage is TRBV7-9 and J usage is TRBJ2-5, with TRBD2 matching over 8 bases. CDR1 is SEHNR and CDR2 is FQNEAQ in the germline V gene (reference sequence). Trimming took 4 bases from V and 4 from J; bases not matched to a gene: 11. The CDR3 length is 16 residues. As DNA, the CDR3 is TGTGCCAGCAGCTCCTCAGCGGGGGAAAGGGGAGAGACCCAGTACTTC. Encoded protein: CASSSSAGERGETQYF.

The chain carries TRBV6-1 and TRBJ2-5; maybe TRBD2 (6 bases). The V and J ends lost 4 bases and 4 bases respectively, with 22 bases between them. The CDR3 has 17 residues. CDR1 MNHNS and CDR2 SASEGT come from the germline V gene. The CDR3 DNA sequence: TGTGCCAGCAGTGCGCGTCCCCGGGACTCCAAACGAGAGACCCAGTACTTC. It translates to CASSARPRDSKRETQYF.

This clone has a handful of counts. This chain links TRBV6-5 with TRBJ1-6; no reliable D call. Trimming pared 2 bases from V and 14 bases from J, leaving 13 bases between. The CDR3 length is 13 residues. Germline V gives CDR1 MNHEY, CDR2 SVGAGI. The CDR3 DNA reads as TGTGCCAGCAGTTACCAGGTGCGGAGGACCCTCCACTTT. This encodes CASSYQVRRTLHF.

The chain recombines TRBV15 with TRBJ2-5; TRBD2 aligns across 8 bases. The CDR3 has 15 residues. The junction had 7 bases not matched to a gene; V was cut back by 1 base and J by 6 bases. Germline V lookup: CDR1 LNHNV, CDR2 YYDKDF (reference sequence). The CDR3 nucleotides are TGTGCCACCAGCAGAGGCGGACTAGCCGCGAAGACCCAGTACTTC. This gives the protein CATSRGGLAAKTQYF.

The gene calls are TRBV6-5 and TRBJ1-5; D gene ambiguous. Germline CDR1 and CDR2: MNHEY and SVGAGI. V lost 3 bases to trimming and J lost 1 base, with 7 bases between them. The CDR3 totals 14 residues. CDR3 residues: CASSYSSSNQPQHF. The CDR3 nucleotides are TGTGCCAGCAGTTATAGCAGCAGCAATCAGCCCCAGCATTTT.

The chain uses TRBV15 and TRBJ2-1; perhaps TRBD1 as D (5 bases). This CDR3 comprises 14 residues. V lost 3 bases and J lost 7, with 13 bases in between. The germline V gene encodes CDR1 LNHNV and CDR2 YYDKDF (reference sequence). This CDR3 reads CATSSALGLNEQFF. The CDR3, as DNA: TGTGCCACCAGCAGCGCCCTGGGGCTTAATGAGCAGTTCTTC.